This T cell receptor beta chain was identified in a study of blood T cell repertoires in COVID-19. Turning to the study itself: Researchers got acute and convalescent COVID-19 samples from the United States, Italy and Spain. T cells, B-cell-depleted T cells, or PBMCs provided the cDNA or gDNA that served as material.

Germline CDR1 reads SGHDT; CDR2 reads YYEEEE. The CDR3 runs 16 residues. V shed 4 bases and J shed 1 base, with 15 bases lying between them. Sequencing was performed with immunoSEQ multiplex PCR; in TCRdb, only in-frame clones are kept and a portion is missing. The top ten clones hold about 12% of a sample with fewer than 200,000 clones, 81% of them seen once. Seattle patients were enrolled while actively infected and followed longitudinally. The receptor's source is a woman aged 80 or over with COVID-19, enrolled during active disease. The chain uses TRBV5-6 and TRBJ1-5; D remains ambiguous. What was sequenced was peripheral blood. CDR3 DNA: TGTGCCAGCAGCGAAAGACTCGGTGTAAGCAATCAGCCCCAGCATTTT. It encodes CASSERLGVSNQPQHF.